Listed below are T cell receptor beta chains from one sample, sequenced in a study of shared clonotypes between healthy human individuals. The repertoire was sequenced with immunoSEQ multiplex PCR; TCRdb's copy has only in-frame clones and lacks some. The sample records about 580,000 clones, roughly 98% being singletons. The sequenced sample consisted of naive CD8+ T cells sorted from blood. All receptors come from a man aged 25 to 40 in good health. CDR3s include the opening cysteine and the closing phenylalanine or tryptophan. D genes are given only for firm matches. Expanded clones are given a class, and other clones once, few, many or no size at all.

j_call v_call clone_size d_call cdr3_aa cdr3_nt
TRBJ2-3 TRBV11-2 few . CASSLAGLNTQYF TGTGCCAGCAGCTTAGCGGGACTCAATACGCAGTATTTT
TRBJ1-4 TRBV27 . TRBD1 CASSTRTGEKLFF TGTGCCAGCAGTACCCGGACAGGTGAAAAACTGTTTTTT
TRBJ2-7 TRBV5-6 . . CASSGGTQTYYEQYF TGTGCCAGCAGCGGCGGGACGCAGACGTACTACGAGCAGTACTTC
TRBJ2-2 TRBV25-1 once . CASSESKALWGELFF TGTGCCAGCAGTGAATCCAAGGCCCTTTGGGGGGAGCTGTTTTTT
TRBJ1-2 TRBV5-1 once . CASSLASRDGYTF TGCGCCAGCAGCTTGGCCTCGCGGGATGGCTACACCTTC
TRBJ2-2 TRBV10-2 . . CASSASTGELFF TGCGCCAGCAGCGCTAGTACCGGGGAGCTGTTTTTT
TRBJ1-1 TRBV5-6 . . CASSFNSPTTEAFF TGTGCCAGCAGCTTTAATTCGCCAACCACTGAAGCTTTCTTT
TRBJ2-1 TRBV6-1 . TRBD1 CAVTGRTGLYNEQFF TGTGCCGTAACAGGGCGGACAGGACTCTACAATGAGCAGTTCTTC
TRBJ2-7 TRBV27 . . CASSLTPRAYEQYF TGTGCCAGCAGTTTAACCCCAAGAGCCTACGAGCAGTACTTC
TRBJ1-3 TRBV7-9 . . CASSLGPMIGNTIYF TGTGCCAGCAGCTTGGGACCGATGATTGGAAACACCATATATTTT
TRBJ2-3 TRBV7-9 . TRBD1 CASSSDRGRRADTQYF TGTGCCAGCAGCTCGGACAGGGGGCGCAGGGCAGATACGCAGTATTTT
TRBJ2-5 TRBV30 . TRBD1 CAWSSRDRGRETQYF TGTGCCTGGAGCAGCCGGGACAGGGGTCGGGAGACCCAGTACTTC
TRBJ2-7 TRBV7-9 . . CASSFAQGRINEQYF TGTGCCAGCAGCTTTGCACAGGGAAGAATCAACGAGCAGTACTTC
TRBJ2-1 TRBV7-9 . TRBD1 CASSLHGTGGYNEQFF TGTGCCAGCAGCTTACATGGGACAGGAGGTTACAATGAGCAGTTCTTC
TRBJ2-7 TRBV4-1 . . CASSQEPLGLYEQYF TGCGCCAGCAGCCAAGAGCCCTTGGGGCTGTACGAGCAGTACTTC
TRBJ2-2 TRBV6-5 . . CASSYPGTLNTGELFF TGTGCCAGCAGTTACCCGGGGACATTGAACACCGGGGAGCTGTTTTTT
TRBJ2-1 TRBV6-6 . TRBD2 CASSWTSGRNEQFF TGTGCCAGCAGTTGGACTAGCGGGCGAAATGAGCAGTTCTTC
TRBJ2-1 TRBV6-1 once . CASSEEISYNEQFF TGTGCCAGCAGTGAAGAGATTTCCTACAATGAGCAGTTCTTC
TRBJ2-2 TRBV7-9 once . CASSLVPGQNTGELFF TGTGCCAGCAGCTTAGTACCGGGGCAGAACACCGGGGAGCTGTTTTTT
TRBJ1-5 TRBV7-2 . TRBD1 CASSLVGQGHQPQHF TGTGCCAGCAGCTTAGTGGGACAGGGGCATCAGCCCCAGCATTTT
TRBJ1-2 TRBV18 . . CASSPVTTNYGYTF TGTGCCAGCTCACCAGTGACTACTAACTATGGCTACACCTTC
TRBJ2-2 TRBV7-6 . TRBD2 CASSSWSGLAGANTGELFF TGTGCCAGCAGCTCCTGGAGTGGTCTAGCGGGGGCGAACACCGGGGAGCTGTTTTTT
TRBJ2-1 TRBV27 . . CASGTYNEQFF TGTGCCAGCGGAACCTACAATGAGCAGTTCTTC
TRBJ2-2 TRBV19 . . CASSIGGPGELFF TGTGCCAGTAGTATAGGGGGGCCCGGGGAGCTGTTTTTT
TRBJ2-1 TRBV28 . . CASSVTGRSYNEQFF TGTGCCAGCAGTGTAACCGGGAGATCCTACAATGAGCAGTTCTTC
TRBJ2-7 TRBV9 . . CASGSSYEQYF TGTGCCAGCGGATCCTCCTACGAGCAGTACTTC
TRBJ2-1 TRBV7-9 . TRBD2 CASSQAGVWEQFF TGTGCCAGCAGTCAAGCGGGAGTCTGGGAGCAGTTCTTC